This passage covers 15 T cell receptor beta chains from one sample sequenced in a study of T cell repertoires in cytomegalovirus infection. TCRdb re-called the reads through MiXCR, storing one row per CDR3 protein. The sample yields some 500,000 distinct CDR3 sequences, approximately 40% seen once. These TCRs' antigens remain unknown. This specimen was cultured PBMCs, taken from culture after CMV antigen stimulation. These receptors all stem from a human donor in good health (CMV status not recorded). Some clones in this sample may be carry-over from other donors' samples.

The gene calls are TRBV3-1 and TRBJ1-2; 8 nucleotides line up with TRBD1. J lost 6 bases, V lost 5 bases, and 11 bases had no gene match. Germline CDR1 is LGHDT and CDR2 is YNNKEL (reference sequence). This CDR3 comprises 15 residues. The CDR3 reads CASSKVQGARDGYTF. Written as DNA, the CDR3 is TGTGCCAGCAGCAAGGTGCAGGGGGCTAGGGATGGCTACACCTTC.

The chain has TRBV7-8 and TRBJ2-7; TRBD1 aligns across 7 bases. There are 16 residues in the CDR3. After removal of 1 base from V and 0 bases from J, the junction contained 6 bases not matched to a gene. Germline CDR1 reads SGHVS; CDR2 reads FQNEAQ. The CDR3 here is CASSLELGTASYEQYF. CDR3 coding DNA: TGTGCCAGCAGCTTAGAGTTAGGGACAGCCTCCTACGAGCAGTACTTC. The full variable domain, its missing parts supplied by reference TRBV7-8 and TRBJ2-7, is GAGVSQSPRYKVAKRGQDVALRCDPISGHVSLFWYQQALGQGPEFLTYFQNEAQLDKSGLPSDRFFAERPEGSVSTLKIQRTQQEDSAVYLCASSLELGTASYEQYFGPGTRLTVT.

V is TRBV15 and J is TRBJ2-1, with 10 positions matching TRBD2. The junction had 5 bases not matched to a gene; V was cut back by 3 bases and J by 3 bases. Germline V gives CDR1 LNHNV, CDR2 YYDKDF (reference sequence). The CDR3 is 16 amino acids. Written as DNA, the CDR3 is TGTGCCACCAGCAGGAGGACTAGCGGTGACTACAATGAGCAGTTCTTC. This gives the protein CATSRRTSGDYNEQFF.

The sample holds a few counts of this clonotype. This chain joins TRBV12-3 or TRBV12-4 and TRBJ1-5, with 7 bases identical to TRBD1. J was trimmed by 7 bases and V by 6 bases; bases with no gene match: 9. This CDR3 comprises 14 residues. The CDR3 DNA reads as TGTGCCAGCAGCACCGACAGGGAAGGACAGCCCCAGCATTTT. Amino acid sequence: CASSTDREGQPQHF.

The V gene is TRBV28, the J gene TRBJ1-1; TRBD1 matches at 7 bases. Germline CDR1 and CDR2: MDHEN and SYDVKM. This CDR3 region has 15 residues. V shed 5 bases, J shed 4 bases, and the junction held 10 bases outside the gene matches. The CDR3 bases are TGTGCCAGCAGTCGGCCTACAGGGGAGAGCACTGAAGCTTTCTTT. This sequence encodes CASSRPTGESTEAFF.

V usage is TRBV12-3 or TRBV12-4 and J usage is TRBJ1-2; tentatively, D is TRBD1 (5 bases). This CDR3 is built from 14 residues. The V gene lost 6 bases and the J gene lost 4 bases, with 15 bases spanning the gap. The CDR3, as DNA: TGTGCCAGCAGCCCGGGCCCCCAGGGCTATGGCTACACCTTC. Its protein is CASSPGPQGYGYTF.

The DNA for the CDR3 is TGTGCCAGCAGCCCTCGTCCCAGCGGGACCTCCCGGGAGCTGTTTTTT. This codes for CASSPRPSGTSRELFF. This rearrangement joins TRBV7-2 to TRBJ2-2; 7 nucleotides agree with TRBD2. The CDR3 length is 16 residues. The germline gives CDR1 SGHTA, CDR2 FQGNSA. Trimming took 5 bases from V and 9 from J; bases not matched to a gene: 15. Variable domain in full (rest from reference TRBV7-2 and TRBJ2-2): GAGVSQSPSNKVTEKGKDVELRCDPISGHTALYWYRQSLGQGLEFLIYFQGNSAPDKSGLPSDRFSAERTGGSVSTLTIQRTQQEDSAVYLCASSPRPSGTSRELFFGEGSRLTVL.

The chain recombines TRBV7-2 with TRBJ1-1; D call uncertain. Trimming left V 5 bases short and J 3 bases short, with 28 bases between. The germline V gene encodes CDR1 SGHTA and CDR2 FQGNSA. The CDR3 extends over 19 amino acids. The CDR3 DNA reads as TGTGCCAGCAGCCCCCTCCTCGAATTTTTTTCAAACCCGGACACTGAAGCTTTCTTT. It codes for CASSPLLEFFSNPDTEAFF.

This clonotype has more than one count but fewer than ten. The chain recombines TRBV7-8 with TRBJ2-7; 8 bases align to TRBD1. The V segment lost 7 bases and the J segment 3 bases; nucleotides outside the gene matches: 8. The length of the CDR3 is 14 residues. CDR1 and CDR2 from the germline V gene are SGHVS and FQNEAQ. CDR3 bases: TGTGCCAGCACCCAGTGGACAGGGAACTACGAGCAGTACTTC. This sequence encodes CASTQWTGNYEQYF.

This chain uses TRBV11-2 with TRBJ2-2; 8 positions agree with TRBD2. The CDR3 is 16 amino acids. The germline gives CDR1 SGHAT, CDR2 FQNNGV. V trimming: 5 bases; J trimming: 1 base; junction bases outside the gene matches: 6. The CDR3, as DNA: TGTGCCAGCAGCACTTGGACTAGCAGGAACACCGGGGAGCTGTTTTTT. It yields the protein CASSTWTSRNTGELFF.

This rearrangement joins TRBV7-2 to TRBJ1-1, with D possibly TRBD1 on 5 matching bases. Deletions cut 3 bases from V and 1 base from J, with 12 bases between. From germline, CDR1 is SGHTA and CDR2 FQGNSA. This CDR3 region has 15 residues. This CDR3 reads CASSLVWGANTEAFF. The CDR3 DNA reads as TGTGCCAGCAGCTTGGTATGGGGCGCGAACACTGAAGCTTTCTTT.

This clonotype was recorded a few times. The CDR3 nucleotides are TGTGCCAGCAGCTTCTTAAGCAATCAGCCCCAGCATTTT. This encodes CASSFLSNQPQHF. The chain has TRBV11-2 and TRBJ1-5; D is unclear. Germline CDR1 SGHAT, CDR2 FQNNGV. CDR3 length: 13 residues. V was trimmed by 3 bases and J by 1 base, leaving 4 bases between them.

This clonotype turned up a few times. The junction departs from the called germline gene at one end, perhaps through a read error. The V gene is TRBV4-3, the J gene TRBJ2-3; 13 bases map to TRBD2. Per germline, CDR1 LGHNA and CDR2 YSLEER. The CDR3 consists of 16 residues. CDR3 DNA: TGCGCCAGCAGCCAAGGCACTAGCGGGAGGGCCGATAAGCAGTATTTT. It codes for CASSQGTSGRADKQYF.

This clonotype showed up many times. This chain uses TRBV6-1 with TRBJ2-3; D unresolved. Germline V lookup: CDR1 MNHNS, CDR2 SASEGT. The ends were cut back, 5 bases at V and 4 bases at J, with 10 bases in the middle. The CDR3 consists of 13 residues. CDR3 sequence (DNA): TGTGCCAGCAGTCCCCAGCACGCAGATACGCAGTATTTT. It yields the protein CASSPQHADTQYF.

The genes are TRBV12-3 or TRBV12-4 and TRBJ2-3, with TRBD2 matching 14 bases. V was pared by 5 bases and J by 8 bases, with 6 bases of the junction left unmatched. The CDR3 spans 15 residues. The CDR3: CASSKTSGGGSTQYF. CDR3 nucleotides: TGTGCCAGCAGTAAGACTAGCGGGGGGGGAAGTACGCAGTATTTT.